This T cell receptor beta chain appears in the sequencing data of a study of blood T cell repertoires in COVID-19. Sequencing was performed with immunoSEQ multiplex PCR; in TCRdb, only in-frame clones are kept and a portion is missing. The sample has 450,000 to 600,000 clones, around 87% seen once. The study drew participants aged about 18 to 90 years from some 23 US areas. Recovery meant two consecutive negative NP/OP PCR tests, professional clearance, or resolved symptoms. This CDR3 is 14 amino acids long. Germline-derived CDR1 and CDR2 are SGDLS and YYNGEE. The V end lost 6 bases, the J end lost 1 base, and 13 bases lay between the germline ends.

Specimen: PBMCs or T cells enriched from blood (not recorded which). The receptor's source is a woman younger than 35 who had recovered from COVID-19. This chain links TRBV9 with TRBJ1-1, with D tentatively TRBD1 (6 bases). CDR3 loop: CASTSGTKNTEAFF. The CDR3 DNA reads as TGTGCCAGCACCTCGGGGACAAAGAACACTGAAGCTTTCTTT.